These 28 T cell receptor beta chains came from one sample sequenced in a study of blood T cell repertoires in COVID-19. Some clones are missing from TCRdb's copy, which holds only in-frame ones; the method was immunoSEQ multiplex PCR. The repertoire holds some 82,000 clones, with around 81% as singletons. The material sequenced was peripheral blood. All receptors come from a man older than 75 with acute or convalescent COVID-19.

J is TRBJ1-2 and V is TRBV6-5; 10 bases agree with TRBD1. The CDR3 runs to 14 residues. V lost 4 bases, J lost 8 bases, and 7 bases stayed unmatched. The germline CDR1 and CDR2 sequences are MNHEY and SVGAGI. CDR3 region: CASSSGQGGIGYTF. CDR3 sequence (DNA): TGTGCCAGCAGTTCTGGACAGGGGGGCATCGGCTACACCTTC.

The chain is built from TRBV5-1 and TRBJ2-5; 11 bases fit TRBD2. The germline gives CDR1 SGHRS, CDR2 YFSETQ. The junction had 6 bases not matched to a gene; V was cut back by 4 bases and J by 4 bases. The CDR3 covers 15 residues. The CDR3 nucleotides are TGCGCCAGCAGCCCCGTAGCGGGAGGGCCAGAGACCCAGTACTTC. Its protein is CASSPVAGGPETQYF.

This clone has a single count. At one end the junction does not follow the germline gene, possibly because of a read error. This chain connects TRBV7-7 to TRBJ2-6, with D possibly matching TRBD1 (6 bases). Germline V gene lookup returns CDR1 SSHAT and CDR2 FNYEAQ (reference sequence). The CDR3 loop spans 15 amino acids. In nucleotides, the CDR3 is TGTGCTAGCAGCCCCGGACAGTCTGGGGCCAACGTCCTGACTTTC. Translated, it gives CASSPGQSGANVLTF.

This chain connects TRBV2 to TRBJ1-6, with 8 positions matching TRBD1. After removal of 4 bases from V and 7 bases from J, the junction contained 3 bases not matched to a gene. CDR3 length equals 14 residues. The V gene's germline CDR1 is SNHLY and CDR2 FYNNEI. CDR3 DNA: TGTGCCAGCAGTGCACAGGGGGGGAATTCACCCCTCCACTTT. It yields the protein CASSAQGGNSPLHF.

This chain connects TRBV5-8 to TRBJ1-1; D may be TRBD1 (5 bases). Per germline, CDR1 SGHTS and CDR2 YDEGEE. The CDR3 runs 14 residues. Trimming took off 4 bases at V and 6 bases at J, with 16 bases between the two ends. The CDR3 DNA follows: TGTGCCAGCAGCCGCCCGTGGGGGGAAGCTGAAGCTTTCTTT. Protein: CASSRPWGEAEAFF.

The V and J genes are TRBV6-2 or TRBV6-3 and TRBJ2-3; maybe TRBD1 (6 bases). Germline CDR1 is MNHEY and CDR2 is SVGEGT. V lost 4 bases, J lost 0 bases, and 20 bases lay in between. The length of the CDR3 is 18 residues. DNA for the CDR3: TGTGCCAGCAGTTTACTTCCAGGGGCTACGGCTAGCACAGATACGCAGTATTTT. Translated, it gives CASSLLPGATASTDTQYF.

The genes are TRBV9 and TRBJ1-1; D not resolved. CDR1 is SGDLS, CDR2 YYNGEE, per germline. The CDR3 is 14 residues long. V lost 0 bases to trimming and J lost 10 bases, with 16 bases between them. CDR3 sequence (DNA): TGTGCCAGCAGCGTAGATGTAGTCGGCGGTGGAGCTTTCTTT. Protein: CASSVDVVGGGAFF.

This chain links TRBV5-5 with TRBJ1-2; 9 positions agree with TRBD1. This CDR3 spans 15 amino acids. Germline V CDR1 and CDR2: SGHKS, YYEKEE (reference sequence). J gave up 4 bases and V 2 bases, and 6 bases lay outside the gene matches. Written as DNA, the CDR3 is TGTGCCAGCAGCTTTGGGGGACAGGGCGGCTATGGCTACACCTTC. It encodes CASSFGGQGGYGYTF. The full variable domain, in which reference TRBV5-5 and TRBJ1-2 provide the parts outside the CDR3, is DAGVTQSPTHLIKTRGQQVTLRCSPISGHKSVSWYQQVLGQGPQFIFQYYEKEERGRGNFPDRFSARQFPNYSSELNVNALLLGDSALYLCASSFGGQGGYGYTFGSGTRLTVV.

This sequence joins TRBV5-6 and TRBJ2-1; D perhaps matches TRBD2 (5 bases). Germline values: CDR1 SGHDT, CDR2 YYEEEE. Trimming left V 5 bases short and J 3 bases short, with 9 bases between. The CDR3 length is 13 residues. CDR3: CASSPGFYNEQFF. CDR3 DNA: TGTGCCAGCAGTCCGGGATTCTACAATGAGCAGTTCTTC.

This sequence joins TRBV18 and TRBJ1-5; 8 bases are a match to TRBD1. V gave up 5 bases and J gave up 6 bases; unmatched junction bases: 12. This CDR3 has 16 amino acids. Germline lookup yields CDR1 KGHSH and CDR2 LQKENI. The CDR3 protein is CASSGASQGAGQPQHF. CDR3 nucleotide sequence: TGTGCCAGCTCAGGAGCAAGTCAGGGGGCAGGTCAGCCCCAGCATTTT.

The V and J genes are TRBV12-3 or TRBV12-4 and TRBJ1-2; D gene ambiguous. V gave up 4 bases and J gave up 6 bases, with 9 bases separating them. This CDR3 region has 12 residues. Here the CDR3 DNA reads TGTGCCAGCAGTTATCGAGAGCATGGCTACACCTTC. The encoded protein is CASSYREHGYTF.

There are a few counts of this clone. The chain uses TRBV6-1 and TRBJ1-4; D possibly corresponds to TRBD1 (5 bases). Germline CDR1 and CDR2: MNHNS and SASEGT. V was cut by 3 bases and J by 13 bases, with 12 bases left in between. This CDR3 has 12 amino acids. CDR3 sequence (DNA): TGTGCCAGCAGTGAGGAGGGGTTGGGACTGTTTTTT. Translation gives CASSEEGLGLFF.

V and J are TRBV6-1 and TRBJ1-4; D remains ambiguous. Deletions cut 0 bases from V and 8 bases from J, with 10 bases between. Germline assignment: CDR1 MNHNS and CDR2 SASEGT. This CDR3 comprises 14 residues. The CDR3 DNA reads as TGTGCCAGCAGTGAAGCGCACAATGTAGAAAAACTGTTTTTT. It translates to CASSEAHNVEKLFF.

The chain couples TRBV28 to TRBJ1-2, with 9 bases matching TRBD1. After removal of 5 bases from V and 6 bases from J, the junction contained 7 bases not matched to a gene. Germline-derived CDR1 and CDR2 are MDHEN and SYDVKM. The CDR3 is made up of 14 amino acids. The CDR3 here is CASSAGTGSHGYTF. The CDR3, as DNA: TGTGCCAGCAGTGCGGGGACAGGGAGCCATGGCTACACCTTC.

The rearrangement joins TRBV19 to TRBJ1-1; D remains unclear. Germline CDR1 reads LNHDA; CDR2 reads SQIVND (reference sequence). The germline V and J ends were trimmed by 2 bases and 2 bases, with 12 bases remaining between them. The CDR3 runs 15 residues. DNA for the CDR3: TGTGCCAGTAGTATATTCCCAAAAGCAAACACTGAAGCTTTCTTT. It specifies CASSIFPKANTEAFF.

This sequence joins TRBV4-1 and TRBJ2-7; 8 nucleotides align to TRBD1. The CDR3 extends over 15 amino acids. Germline V gene lookup returns CDR1 MGHRA and CDR2 YSYEKL. V was pared by 4 bases and J by 5 bases, with 10 bases of the junction left unmatched. CDR3 amino acids: CASSLPGQGHNEQYF. CDR3 coding DNA: TGCGCCAGCAGCCTCCCCGGACAGGGCCATAACGAGCAGTACTTC.

J is TRBJ2-7 and V is TRBV5-1, with TRBD2 identical over 10 bases. This CDR3 comprises 16 residues. Germline V CDR1 and CDR2: SGHRS, YFSETQ. Trimming at V came to 4 bases and at J to 5 bases, leaving 12 bases not matched to a gene. DNA for the CDR3: TGCGCCAGCAGCCCAATACTACTAGCGGGATACAACGAGCAGTACTTC. Translating it yields CASSPILLAGYNEQYF.

The V gene is TRBV19, the J gene TRBJ2-2; TRBD1 matches at 9 bases. The CDR3 has 15 amino acids. Trimming removed 0 bases from V and 5 bases from J; junction bases left unmatched: 1. Germline V CDR1 and CDR2: LNHDA, SQIVND (reference sequence). The CDR3 nucleotides are TGTGCCAGTAGTATAGAAGGACAGGGGACCGGGGAGCTGTTTTTT. As protein: CASSIEGQGTGELFF. Drawing the rest from reference TRBV19 and TRBJ2-2, the complete variable domain is DGGITQSPKYLFRKEGQNVTLSCEQNLNHDAMYWYRQDPGQGLRLIYYSQIVNDFQKGDIAEGYSVSREKKESFPLTVTSAQKNPTAFYLCASSIEGQGTGELFFGEGSRLTVL.

The CDR3 nucleotides are TGTGCCAGCAGCTTAGCTGATACGCAGTATTTT. Residues: CASSLADTQYF. V gene TRBV13 combines with J gene TRBJ2-3, with D hard to call. This CDR3 spans 11 amino acids. The V end lost 1 base, the J end lost 6 bases, and 2 bases lay between the germline ends. Germline V gene sequence: CDR1 PRHDT, CDR2 FYEKMQ (reference sequence).

CDR3 region: CASFRELAKNIQYF. The CDR3 bases are TGTGCCAGCTTTCGGGAACTAGCCAAAAACATTCAGTACTTC. The genes are TRBV2 and TRBJ2-4; weak D call: TRBD2 (5 bases). The CDR3 runs to 14 residues. The V gene's germline CDR1 is SNHLY and CDR2 FYNNEI. V was pared by 8 bases and J by 0 bases, with 11 bases between.

The chain carries TRBV11-1 and TRBJ2-7; unclear D gene. The CDR3 runs to 12 residues. V was shortened by 6 bases and J by 2 bases, with 8 bases between the two germline ends. The germline V gene encodes CDR1 SGHAT and CDR2 FQDESV (reference sequence). The CDR3 sequence: CASRSETYEQYF. The CDR3 nucleotides read TGTGCCAGCAGGTCGGAGACCTACGAGCAGTACTTC. The whole variable domain, remainder taken from reference TRBV11-1 and TRBJ2-7, is EAEVAQSPRYKITEKSQAVAFWCDPISGHATLYWYRQILGQGPELLVQFQDESVVDDSQLPKDRFSAERLKGVDSTLKIQPAELGDSAMYLCASRSETYEQYFGPGTRLTVT.

The chain recombines TRBV5-6 with TRBJ2-7; 12 bases line up with TRBD2. Per the germline V gene, CDR1 is SGHDT and CDR2 is YYEEEE. The CDR3 runs to 16 residues. Trimming took 1 base from V and 2 from J; bases not matched to a gene: 4. CDR3 in amino acids: CASSLTSGRQAYEQYF. CDR3 nucleotides: TGTGCCAGCAGCTTGACTAGCGGGAGGCAGGCCTACGAGCAGTACTTC.

The V call is TRBV7-2, the J call TRBJ1-5; the D is unclear. The V end lost 0 bases, the J end lost 2 bases, and 14 bases lay between the germline ends. The CDR3 sequence is 17 residues long. Germline values: CDR1 SGHTA, CDR2 FQGNSA. The CDR3, as DNA: TGTGCCAGCAGCTTAGCACTCAGTCGGAGGGGCAATCAGCCCCAGCATTTT. This translates into CASSLALSRRGNQPQHF.

The V call is TRBV3-1 (or the pseudogene TRBV3-2), the J call TRBJ2-7; TRBD1 matches at 9 bases. This CDR3 contains 15 residues. Germline V lookup: CDR1 LGHDT, CDR2 YNNKEL (reference sequence). After removal of 1 base from V and 7 bases from J, the junction contained 8 bases not matched to a gene. DNA for the CDR3: TGTGCCAGCAGCCAAGTATCACAGGGGGCGCGAGAGCAGTACTTC. Translated, it gives CASSQVSQGAREQYF.

In its sample, this clone was seen a few times. This chain connects TRBV5-1 to TRBJ1-3; D may be TRBD1 (6 bases). Germline lookup yields CDR1 SGHRS and CDR2 YFSETQ. This CDR3 has 18 amino acids. V dropped 3 bases and J dropped 2 bases, with 21 bases sitting between them. CDR3: CASSWTPGSGEAGNTIYF. As DNA, the CDR3 is TGCGCCAGCAGCTGGACCCCAGGGTCAGGGGAAGCTGGAAACACCATATATTTT.

The rearrangement links TRBV5-4 to TRBJ1-3, with TRBD1 matching over 8 bases. V gave up 4 bases and J gave up 3 bases; unmatched junction bases: 6. The germline gives CDR1 SGHNT, CDR2 YYREEE (reference sequence). This CDR3 has 15 amino acids. CDR3 sequence reads: CASSLGQGVGNTIYF. The DNA of the CDR3 is TGTGCCAGCAGCCTCGGACAGGGAGTTGGAAACACCATATATTTT. Variable domain in full (rest from reference TRBV5-4 and TRBJ1-3): ETGVTQSPTHLIKTRGQQVTLRCSSQSGHNTVSWYQQALGQGPQFIFQYYREEENGRGNFPPRFSGLQFPNYSSELNVNALELDDSALYLCASSLGQGVGNTIYFGEGSWLTVV.

V usage is TRBV5-1 and J usage is TRBJ2-1, with no clear D. Between the trimmed V and J ends, which lost 0 bases and 7 bases, there was a span of 8 bases. CDR1 is SGHRS and CDR2 is YFSETQ in the germline V gene. The CDR3 contains 13 residues. The CDR3, as DNA: TGCGCCAGCAGCTTGGAGTCAGTTAATGAGCAGTTCTTC. Translated, it gives CASSLESVNEQFF.

The gene calls are TRBV7-2 and TRBJ2-3, with 10 positions matching TRBD2. The CDR3 is made up of 15 amino acids. CDR1 is SGHTA, CDR2 FQGNSA, per germline. V dropped 4 bases and J dropped 4; count of bases not matched to a gene: 5. The CDR3 DNA is TGTGCCAGCAGCTACCTGGGACTAGCGTCAGATACGCAGTATTTT. This translates into CASSYLGLASDTQYF.